Described below is a single T cell receptor (beta chain) sequence and its context. The record originates from a study of radiotherapy plus CTLA-4 blockade in lung cancer. Profiled with immunoSEQ multiplex PCR; TCRdb holds only in-frame clones, not every one. The table lists 78,000 or so clones, around 90% of them singletons, with approximately 0.9% in the top ten. Germline V lookup: CDR1 SGHVS, CDR2 FQNEAQ. The CDR3 spans 12 residues. Trimming removed 7 bases at V and 7 bases at J, with 13 bases between. The chain joins TRBV7-8 to TRBJ1-2; D gene ambiguous. Sequenced material: peripheral blood, taken from a patient treated with radiotherapy plus ipilimumab. The source of this sequence is a human donor with non-small cell lung cancer who had stable disease on radiotherapy plus ipilimumab. In nucleotides, the CDR3 is TGTGCCAGCACCAGCCAAATCCCTGGCTACACCTTC. This gives the protein CASTSQIPGYTF.